This T cell receptor (beta chain) was sequenced for a study of T cells after somatic rescue of genetic block. In germline, CDR1 is MGHRA, CDR2 YSYEKL. CDR3 size: 16 residues. Unmatched junction bases numbered 7, after V lost 4 bases and J lost 4 bases. Only in-frame clones appear in the TCRdb table, and some are missing; sequencing was by immunoSEQ multiplex PCR. The table records 70,000 or so clones, around 93% of them present only once. The sample consisted of peripheral blood mononuclear cells (PBMCs). This TCR came from a middle-aged man. The chain recombines TRBV4-1 with TRBJ2-1; 10 bases map to TRBD2. The CDR3 DNA is TGCGCCAGCAGCCTTCCGCTAGCGGGAGCTTACAATGAGCAGTTCTTC. Amino acid sequence: CASSLPLAGAYNEQFF.